The present TCR beta chain was sequenced within a study of sequential checkpoint blockade in melanoma. The data were produced by immunoSEQ multiplex PCR, yet TCRdb's version contains in-frame clones alone and is incomplete. The sample records over 20,000 clones, less than 75% being singletons. This CDR3 comprises 17 residues. V dropped 3 bases and J dropped 8 bases, with 23 bases sitting between them. Treatment noted: randomized to nivolumab then ipilimumab (arm A) or the reverse (arm B). The TCR originated in a human donor with melanoma. The sequencing used CD8+ T cells sorted from blood (inferred from file names), collected from a patient given nivolumab and ipilimumab in sequence. V and J are TRBV5-3 and TRBJ1-4; tentatively, D is TRBD1 (5 bases). TRBV5-3 is an ORF, and what it does is uncertain. The CDR3 region has the DNA TGTGCCAGAAGCTCGGGGGTAGGGGAGGGCCGAAGCGAAAAACTGTTTTTT. Protein sequence: CARSSGVGEGRSEKLFF.